The sequence of this T cell receptor (beta chain) was determined in a study of T cells in Graves' hyperthyroidism and ophthalmopathy. Exclusion of a patient resulted from uncontrolled infection, other autoimmune disease, pregnancy or lactation. Clinical symptoms, serum thyroxine, TRAb, thyroid ultrasound and orbital computed tomography informed diagnoses. Blood was sampled at initial diagnosis of hyperthyroidism, prior to onset of any ophthalmopathy symptoms. Fresh peripheral blood, 10 ml, yielded the PBMCs. This clonotype has ten or more counts. RNA transcripts were the template for amplifying TCR beta CDR3 regions. With the HTBI primer set, the TCR CDR3 went through a first round of RT-PCR. TCRdb used MiXCR to reprocess the multiplex PCR reads, holding one entry per CDR3 protein. The table lists around 250,000 distinct CDR3 sequences, about 15% of them singletons, with roughly 15% in the top ten.

V gave up 5 bases and J gave up 1 base; unmatched junction bases: 4. CDR1 is SGHTA, CDR2 FQGTGA, per germline. The CDR3 loop spans 15 amino acids. The sequencing input was blood. The clonotype was recovered from a woman aged 40-49 years with Graves' hyperthyroidism that later progressed to Graves' ophthalmopathy. The J gene is TRBJ2-5, the V gene TRBV7-3; the match to TRBD2 covers 10 bases. CDR3 amino acids: CASSRTSGAQETQYF. For the CDR3, the DNA is TGTGCCAGCAGCCGGACTAGCGGAGCCCAAGAGACCCAGTACTTC.